This T cell receptor (beta chain) is from a study of neurological immune-mediated disorders. Study observations and caveats: Levels of TCR clonal expansion peaked in HTLV-1-associated myelopathy and reached their lowest in multiple sclerosis, under those of healthy controls. No CDR3 amino acid sequences were shared by expanded clones across subjects, suggesting private repertoires in all groups.

TCRdb re-called the 5' RACE reads through MiXCR, storing one row per CDR3 protein. The table has around 17,000 distinct CDR3 sequences, around 3.4% seen once. The CDR3 totals 12 residues. For sorted libraries, the input was 850,000 to 1,000,000 CD4+ or CD8+ T cells. On this clonotype itself: Its antigen is undetermined. A junction end diverges from the germline sequence, so it may reflect a read error.

The gene calls are TRBV12-3 or TRBV12-4 and TRBJ1-2; D gene unclear. This receptor was obtained from a woman in her 40s in good health. Sequencing was carried out using CD8+ T cells from blood. In DNA form, the CDR3 reads TGTGTCAGCAGTTTTCAACCGTGGGGCTACACCTTC. It codes for CVSSFQPWGYTF.